The clone carrying this T cell receptor beta chain was recorded a few times. Its antigen remains unidentified. Relative to the germline gene, one junction end is altered; a read error may explain this. The record originates from a study of T-cell reconstitution after alpha-beta-depleted transplantation in children. This CDR3 is built from 13 residues. Germline values: CDR1 SSHAT, CDR2 FNYEAQ (reference sequence). Preparing the TCRbeta library involved the use of unique molecular identifiers. TCRdb ran MiXCR on the PCR reads and lists one entry per CDR3 protein. The table shows about 120,000 distinct CDR3 sequences, with more than 20% occurring only once. Overall study findings and caveats: At the one-year point after transplant, T-cell counts and TCRbeta diversity were found to come mostly from T cells that had been newly produced.

The chain carries TRBV7-7 and TRBJ2-7, with D tentatively TRBD2 (6 bases). The sequencing here drew on PBMCs, mostly from graft donor cells, taken 180 days after TCRalphabeta/CD19-depleted stem cell transplant. The receptor comes from a male patient aged 2-15 years who had a stem cell transplant for chronic granulomatous disease, so the T cells may come from the graft donor. CDR3 sequence (DNA): TGTGCTAGCAGCCAGGGACTTGTCTACGAGCAGTACTTC. Amino acid sequence: CASSQGLVYEQYF.